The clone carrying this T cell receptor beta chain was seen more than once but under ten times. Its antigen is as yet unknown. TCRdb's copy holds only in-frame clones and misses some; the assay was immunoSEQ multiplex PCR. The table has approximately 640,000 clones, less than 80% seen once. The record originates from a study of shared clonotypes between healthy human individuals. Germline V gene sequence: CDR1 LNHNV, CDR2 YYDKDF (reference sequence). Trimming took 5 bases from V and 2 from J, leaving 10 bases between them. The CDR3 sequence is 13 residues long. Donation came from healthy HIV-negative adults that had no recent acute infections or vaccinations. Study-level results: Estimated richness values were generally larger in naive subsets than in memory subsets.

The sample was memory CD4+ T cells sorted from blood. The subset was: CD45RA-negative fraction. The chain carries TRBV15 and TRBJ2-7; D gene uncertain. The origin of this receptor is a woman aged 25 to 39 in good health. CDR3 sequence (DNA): TGTGCCACCAGCCTCCGTCCAGCCTACGAGCAGTACTTC. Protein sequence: CATSLRPAYEQYF.